The sequence of this T cell receptor (beta chain) was determined in a study of shared clonotypes between healthy human individuals. Overall study findings and caveats: Having only a few donors restricted how much genetic and exposure-history diversity was captured. How much donors shared clonotypes was expected to be affected by sequencing depth. Shared clonotypes across all four donors exceeded non-shared ones in generation probability.

Generated by immunoSEQ multiplex PCR, the TCRdb table keeps only in-frame clones and is missing some. The table lists millions of clones, 80% to 95% of them singletons. V lost 3 bases, J lost 2 bases, and 9 bases stayed unmatched. The CDR3 has 17 amino acids. The V gene's germline CDR1 is SGHTS and CDR2 YDEGEE. The healthy adult donors were HIV-negative and reported no recent acute infections or vaccinations. In the case of this clone: Its antigen remains unidentified.

Sample: naive CD4+ T cells from PBMCs. The sample's subset: CD45RA+ positively selected. The receptor was isolated from a man in his late teens or twenties in good health. Some clones in this sample may be carry-over from other donors' samples. The chain links TRBV5-8 to TRBJ2-1; 9 bases match TRBD1. This CDR3 reads CASSSTRTGVTYNEQFF. CDR3 bases: TGTGCCAGCAGCTCAACTAGGACAGGGGTGACCTACAATGAGCAGTTCTTC.